Shown below are 19 T cell receptor beta chains from a single sample sequenced in a study of a mutant IDH1 vaccine in newly diagnosed glioma. For these receptors, no antigen is known. Sequenced by immunoSEQ multiplex PCR; TCRdb stores in-frame clones only, minus some. This sample has approximately 62,000 clones, with roughly 84% found just once. Time point in this sample: week 23, last vaccination. What each vaccine dose contained was 300 ug of mutant IDH1 20-mer peptide, accompanied by topical imiquimod. The material was PBMCs, obtained from a glioma patient whose treatment included an IDH1 peptide vaccine. Receptors originate from a man between 25 and 39 years old with glioma.

The rearrangement joins TRBV7-9 to TRBJ1-5, with a possible D match to TRBD1 (6 bases). Germline values: CDR1 SEHNR, CDR2 FQNEAQ (reference sequence). The CDR3 runs 16 residues. The ends were cut back, 5 bases at V and 3 bases at J, with 17 bases in the middle. CDR3 sequence reads: CASSLLGGGDNQPQHF. Here the CDR3 DNA reads TGTGCCAGCAGCCTATTAGGAGGGGGAGACAATCAGCCCCAGCATTTT.

This chain links TRBV10-2 with TRBJ1-2, with D possibly matching TRBD1 (5 bases). The V end lost 0 bases, the J end lost 8 bases, and 13 bases lay between the germline ends. The CDR3 spans 14 residues. The V gene's germline CDR1 is WSHSY and CDR2 SAAADI. Here the CDR3 DNA reads TGCGCCAGCAGTGAGTCGAGGGACCTTTGGGGCTACACCTTC. Its protein is CASSESRDLWGYTF.

Points on this clone: A junction boundary mismatches the germline segment, possibly from a read error. This chain joins TRBV25-1 and TRBJ1-1, with D tentatively TRBD1 (5 bases). The V gene's germline CDR1 is MGHDK and CDR2 SYGVNS. CDR3 length: 14 amino acids. The CDR3 DNA follows: TGTGCCAGCACCCTAGGGGCGACGAACGCTGAAGCTTTCTTT. Residues: CASTLGATNAEAFF.

This chain joins TRBV5-6 and TRBJ1-2; a possible D gene is TRBD1 (6 bases). This CDR3 contains 15 residues. V lost 0 bases to trimming and J lost 4 bases, with 13 bases between them. Germline CDR1 reads SGHDT; CDR2 reads YYEEEE. The chain's CDR3 is CASSLAKQGGYGYTF. CDR3 coding DNA: TGTGCCAGCAGCTTGGCCAAACAGGGTGGCTATGGCTACACCTTC.

The J gene is TRBJ1-6, the V gene TRBV5-1, with 8 bases fitting TRBD1. Germline CDR1 SGHRS, CDR2 YFSETQ. The CDR3 has 13 amino acids. V lost 3 bases and J lost 9; bases outside the gene matches: 2. The chain's CDR3 is CASSSDRVSPLHF. In DNA, the CDR3 is TGCGCCAGCAGCTCGGACAGGGTTTCACCCCTCCACTTT.

The CDR3 DNA follows: TGTGCCAGCAGCTTAGACGTTCAGGGGGATCAGCCCCAGCATTTT. Protein sequence: CASSLDVQGDQPQHF. The chain recombines TRBV7-9 with TRBJ1-5; 7 bases fit TRBD1. Germline V gene sequence: CDR1 SEHNR, CDR2 FQNEAQ (reference sequence). J was trimmed by 5 bases and V by 1 base; bases with no gene match: 5. The CDR3 loop spans 15 amino acids.

The chain employs TRBV10-1 and TRBJ1-2, with D tentatively TRBD1 (5 bases). Germline V gives CDR1 WNHNN, CDR2 SYGVQD (reference sequence). There are 15 residues in the CDR3. V was trimmed by 2 bases and J by 4 bases, leaving 14 bases between them. The CDR3 DNA is TGCGCCAGCAGTGAGGATCTCTGGGGGTCCTATGGCTACACCTTC. This translates into CASSEDLWGSYGYTF.

The chain joins TRBV9 to TRBJ2-3; D is uncertain. CDR1 is SGDLS, CDR2 YYNGEE, per germline. The CDR3 runs to 16 residues. The V gene lost 2 bases and the J gene lost 1 base, with 14 bases spanning the gap. CDR3 in DNA: TGTGCCAGCAGCGTGGGATTGAATCGGGGCACAGATACGCAGTATTTT. Translating it yields CASSVGLNRGTDTQYF.

Regarding this clone: One junction end disagrees with the germline gene, perhaps due to a read error. The chain carries TRBV29-1 and TRBJ2-7; D is perhaps TRBD2 (6 bases). The CDR3 has 9 amino acids. Germline CDR1 SQVTM, CDR2 ANQGSEA. The DNA of the CDR3 is TGCAGCTTCCGGGAGTCCCCTGGCTTC. Amino acids: CSFRESPGF.

The chain uses TRBV2 and TRBJ2-2; no clear D. This CDR3 comprises 17 residues. CDR1 and CDR2 from the germline V gene are SNHLY and FYNNEI. V was shortened by 0 bases and J by 0 bases, with 11 bases between the two germline ends. CDR3 region: CASSEASWGSNTGELFF. The CDR3 coding sequence is TGTGCCAGCAGTGAAGCGTCTTGGGGTTCGAACACCGGGGAGCTGTTTTTT. Looking up the rest from reference TRBV2 and TRBJ2-2 gives the full variable domain: EPEVTQTPSHQVTQMGQEVILRCVPISNHLYFYWYRQILGQKVEFLVSFYNNEISEKSEIFDDQFSVERPDGSNFTLKIRSTKLEDSAMYFCASSEASWGSNTGELFFGEGSRLTVL.

The V call is TRBV28, the J call TRBJ1-2; D remains unclear. This CDR3 spans 16 amino acids. The V gene's germline CDR1 is MDHEN and CDR2 SYDVKM. The ends were cut back, 7 bases at V and 4 bases at J, with 22 bases in the middle. CDR3 amino acids: CASNPWEHEPGYGYTF. CDR3 coding DNA: TGTGCCAGCAACCCATGGGAACACGAACCGGGCTATGGCTACACCTTC.

This clone has a single count. The V gene is TRBV5-1, the J gene TRBJ1-3, with 7 bases fitting TRBD1. The CDR3 loop spans 17 amino acids. V dropped 1 base and J dropped 2; count of bases not matched to a gene: 9. CDR1 and CDR2 (germline): SGHRS, YFSETQ. The CDR3 sequence: CASSLPRQGEAGNTIYF. CDR3 bases: TGCGCCAGCAGCTTGCCGAGACAGGGTGAGGCTGGAAACACCATATATTTT. The variable domain in full, completed from reference TRBV5-1 and TRBJ1-3, reads KAGVTQTPRYLIKTRGQQVTLSCSPISGHRSVSWYQQTPGQGLQFLFEYFSETQRNKGNFPGRFSGRQFSNSRSEMNVSTLELGDSALYLCASSLPRQGEAGNTIYFGEGSWLTVV.

This rearrangement joins TRBV4-1 to TRBJ1-3, with TRBD1 as a possible D gene (6 bases). This CDR3 contains 16 residues. Per germline, CDR1 MGHRA and CDR2 YSYEKL. V dropped 0 bases and J dropped 3 bases, with 12 bases sitting between them. As DNA, the CDR3 is TGCGCCAGCAGCCAAGACACGGGGGCGGGTGGAAACACCATATATTTT. As protein: CASSQDTGAGGNTIYF.

The chain combines TRBV13 with TRBJ1-5; no clear D gene. V shed 3 bases and J shed 3 bases, with 6 bases lying between them. This CDR3 region has 13 residues. Germline V gene sequence: CDR1 PRHDT, CDR2 FYEKMQ (reference sequence). DNA for the CDR3: TGTGCCAGCAGCTTGGGTTTCAATCAGCCCCAGCATTTT. Translating gives CASSLGFNQPQHF.

This chain's CDR3 is CASSYGGQGGSPLHF. The CDR3 bases are TGTGCCAGCAGTTATGGAGGACAGGGCGGTTCACCCCTCCACTTT. The rearrangement uses TRBV6-5 and TRBJ1-6; 8 bases agree with TRBD1. V lost 3 bases to trimming and J lost 9 bases; unmatched junction nucleotides: 7. This CDR3 has 15 residues. The germline CDR1 and CDR2 sequences are MNHEY and SVGAGI.

The chain joins TRBV7-2 to TRBJ1-2; 7 nucleotides line up with TRBD1. Germline CDR1 is SGHTA and CDR2 is FQGNSA. The CDR3 is 15 amino acids. With 5 bases clipped from V and 4 bases from J, the junction kept 10 bases outside the gene matches. The CDR3 DNA is TGTGCCAGCAGCCCCCGACAGGGAGGTCTCTATGGCTACACCTTC. The encoded protein is CASSPRQGGLYGYTF.

The rearrangement joins TRBV4-1 to TRBJ1-1; D gene unclear. This CDR3 is 14 amino acids long. Trimming took 1 base from V and 1 from J, leaving 7 bases between them. Germline CDR1 is MGHRA and CDR2 is YSYEKL. The CDR3 sequence is CASSQGEENTEAFF. CDR3 DNA: TGCGCCAGCAGCCAAGGGGAAGAGAACACTGAAGCTTTCTTT.

Concerning this clone itself: The same CDR3 arises from other DNA sequences in this sample as well. The chain employs TRBV30 and TRBJ1-5; D is unclear. Deletions cut 1 base from V and 0 bases from J, with 4 bases between. This CDR3 is 13 amino acids long. Germline V gene data show CDR1 as GTSNPN and CDR2 as SVGIG (reference sequence). In DNA form, the CDR3 reads TGTGCCTGGAGTGAGGATAGCAATCAGCCCCAGCATTTT. Translation gives CAWSEDSNQPQHF.

J is TRBJ2-3 and V is TRBV28, with TRBD2 identical over 7 bases. Germline V gene lookup returns CDR1 MDHEN and CDR2 SYDVKM. V lost 8 bases and J lost 15; bases outside the gene matches: 11. The CDR3 sequence is 11 residues long. Written as DNA, the CDR3 is TGTGCCAGCTCCCTAGGGAGGACTAGATATTTT. Protein product: CASSLGRTRYF.